This TCR beta chain was captured in a study of tissue T cells after allogeneic stem cell transplantation. Findings and caveats of the study: Tissue-detected TCR repertoire was only partly captured by blood and spleen T cells. This small cohort was clinically heterogeneous, and sampling depth was a limitation. Within patients, tissue anatomy strongly shaped TCR repertoire composition. Few T cell clones were shared across patients, but motif clusters showed tissue-specific shared signatures.

The assay was immunoSEQ multiplex PCR, and TCRdb's table has in-frame clones only and misses some. The sample lists 48,000 or so clones, 73% seen once, with about 0.7% in the top ten. This CDR3 spans 15 amino acids. The germline gives CDR1 GFQATS, CDR2 STVNSAI. With 1 base clipped from V and 0 bases from J, the junction kept 3 bases outside the gene matches. As regards this clone: Its antigen remains unknown. Gene names and germline match the mouse. The read ends 1 residue shy of where the CDR3 ends; the end is completed using the germline J gene.

The source material was sorted cells pooled from one or two spleens. This receptor was obtained from a pool of C57BL/6 mice in good health. V gene TRBV20 combines with J gene TRBJ2-4; 8 bases line up with TRBD1. The CDR3 DNA, read in part, is TGTGGTGCTAGGGGACAGGGGTCTAGTCAAAACACCTTGTAC. Its translation is CGARGQGSSQNTLY. The full CDR3 reads CGARGQGSSQNTLYF.